This is a list of T cell receptor beta chains from one sample in a study of shared clonotypes between healthy human individuals. Sequencing used immunoSEQ multiplex PCR; TCRdb keeps in-frame clones, though not all of them. The data show some 2,500,000 clones, 80% to 95% seen once. The sequencing input was naive CD4+ T cells from PBMCs. All receptors derive from a man between 18 and 35 years old in good health. Some clones in this sample may be carry-over from other donors' samples. Each CDR3 is given without its conserved first and last residue. The order of the fields is V gene, CDR3 protein.

v_call: TRBV9
cdr3_aa: ASSKTGLNYGYT

v_call: TRBV7-3
cdr3_aa: ASSITWTTNEQF

v_call: TRBV18
cdr3_aa: ASSPSPGAAGGGYT

v_call: TRBV4-2
cdr3_aa: ASSQELQGMGGRSYEQY

v_call: TRBV6-1
cdr3_aa: ASSDALPYTGELF

v_call: TRBV5-1
cdr3_aa: ASSVDRGGYNEQF

v_call: TRBV6-1
cdr3_aa: ASRRAIFYEQY

v_call: TRBV2
cdr3_aa: ASRGTGLYRGEQY

v_call: TRBV5-1
cdr3_aa: ASSPRSSGDEQF

v_call: TRBV7-9
cdr3_aa: ASSPTTGTPAGYT

v_call: TRBV10-1
cdr3_aa: AGSIPWCGNTEAF

v_call: TRBV6-1
cdr3_aa: ASSPRGTGVQPQH

v_call: TRBV12-1
cdr3_aa: ASSQTPARDIYNEQF

v_call: TRBV27
cdr3_aa: ASSLFTPDRAGVQPQH

v_call: TRBV7-2
cdr3_aa: ASSSSPASYEQY

v_call: TRBV5-1
cdr3_aa: ASSLGQFYEQY

v_call: TRBV20-1
cdr3_aa: SAVSSYEQY

v_call: TRBV18
cdr3_aa: ASSPQSEQF

v_call: TRBV9
cdr3_aa: ASSSHNEQF

v_call: TRBV9
cdr3_aa: ASSDAATSGRGSGELF

v_call: TRBV19
cdr3_aa: ASRRTSGTAETQY

v_call: TRBV28
cdr3_aa: ASSLEYGYT

v_call: TRBV27
cdr3_aa: ASSEHRTGPSTEAF

v_call: TRBV7-9
cdr3_aa: ASSLGVYRDPVNTEAF

v_call: TRBV5-1
cdr3_aa: ASSRSSTDTQY

v_call: TRBV6-5
cdr3_aa: ASMGEREGPDTQY

v_call: TRBV19
cdr3_aa: ASSIVVNEQF

v_call: TRBV29-1
cdr3_aa: SVQADSNQPQH

v_call: TRBV7-9
cdr3_aa: ASSPRSPAGGQVGELF

v_call: TRBV9
cdr3_aa: ASSGRGDYGYT

v_call: TRBV18
cdr3_aa: ASSPRTPGTGELF

v_call: TRBV30
cdr3_aa: AWSIDPGQGAGDQPQH

v_call: TRBV9
cdr3_aa: ASSVGANYGYT

v_call: TRBV6-1
cdr3_aa: ASGGQGHYEQY

v_call: TRBV5-1
cdr3_aa: ASSGPSYEQY

v_call: TRBV2
cdr3_aa: ASKLLGQVNYEQY

v_call: TRBV7-3
cdr3_aa: ASSLAGMNTGELF

v_call: TRBV9
cdr3_aa: ASSVERAVRDTDTQY

v_call: TRBV19
cdr3_aa: ASSNQGNPLYGYT

v_call: TRBV28
cdr3_aa: ASSPQTGGLANQPQH

v_call: TRBV7-6
cdr3_aa: ASSLGGIRDRVTGELF

v_call: TRBV4-1
cdr3_aa: ASSQSNRGGADTQY